The present T cell receptor (beta chain) was sequenced within a study of blood T cell repertoires in COVID-19. TCRdb's copy holds only in-frame clones and misses some; the assay was immunoSEQ multiplex PCR. The profile shows roughly 110,000 clones, less than 80% of them singletons. The sequence was obtained from a man older than 75 with COVID-19, enrolled during active disease. The sequencing input was peripheral blood.

The CDR3, as DNA: TGTGCCAGCAGTTTTGGGGGGTACACCATATATTTT. Translating gives CASSFGGYTIYF. The V gene is TRBV12-3 or TRBV12-4, the J gene TRBJ1-3, with D perhaps matching TRBD1 (5 bases). The CDR3 is 12 amino acids. The V gene lost 3 bases and the J gene lost 8 bases, with 8 bases spanning the gap.